This T cell receptor beta chain was sequenced during a study of cytomegalovirus exposure and HLA in healthy donors. The CDR3 consists of 16 residues. V trimming: 6 bases; J trimming: 3 bases; junction bases outside the gene matches: 11. The germline gives CDR1 MRHNA, CDR2 SNTAGT. Findings of the study overall: In a later analysis, first-cohort TCR clusters were found to tend to co-occur in the roughly 120 validation repertoires. Most sequenced TCRs were rare (though some public TCRs occurred in many donors). The authors listed roughly 150 TCR beta chains as cytomegalovirus-associated.

The sample holds one count of this clone. As yet, its antigen is unknown. The donors formed part of the approximately 120-subject validation cohort, distinct from the approximately 630-subject first cohort. Assay: immunoSEQ multiplex PCR; the TCRdb copy retains only in-frame clones and omits some. The table shows approximately 280,000 clones, with just over 85% occurring only once. The receptor was isolated from a woman aged 18-30 years in good health and CMV-seronegative. What was sequenced was PBMCs. The chain links TRBV6-4 to TRBJ2-3, with 8 bases aligning to TRBD1. CDR3: CASRISGTGTTDTQYF. CDR3 bases: TGTGCCAGCAGAATCTCAGGGACAGGTACTACAGATACGCAGTATTTT.